Listed here are 4 T cell receptor beta chains from one sample, sequenced in a study of OX40 agonist ivuxolimab in advanced cancers. TCRdb keeps only in-frame clones here, not all; method: immunoSEQ multiplex PCR. The data contain more than 12,000 clones, 65% to 85% of them singletons. The sample in question was CD4+ or CD8+ T cells sorted from blood, obtained in a trial of the OX40 agonist ivuxolimab. These receptor sequences come from an adult with an advanced solid tumor such as melanoma, head and neck, liver or kidney cancer.

This clone came up a few times. The chain uses TRBV6-4 and TRBJ2-7; D not resolved. CDR1 is MRHNA, CDR2 SNTAGT, per germline. V was clipped by 8 bases and J by 2 bases, with 7 bases between them. CDR3 length equals 11 residues. DNA for the CDR3: TGTGCCAGCGTTCGCCCCTACGAGCAGTACTTC. Translated, it gives CASVRPYEQYF.

The rearrangement uses TRBV25-1 and TRBJ2-7; TRBD1 agrees at 9 bases. J gave up 2 bases and V 5 bases, and 4 bases lay outside the gene matches. CDR1 is MGHDK, CDR2 SYGVNS, per germline. The CDR3 runs 14 residues. CDR3 in DNA: TGTGCCAGCAGTCCCGGGACAGGGCCCTACGAGCAGTACTTC. Protein product: CASSPGTGPYEQYF.

V is TRBV7-3 and J is TRBJ2-1; a possible D gene is TRBD1 (6 bases). V was clipped by 1 base and J by 1 base, with 8 bases between them. CDR3 size: 15 residues. Looked up from germline, CDR1 is SGHTA and CDR2 is FQGTGA. CDR3 region: CASSLRGPSYNEQFF. The CDR3 bases are TGTGCCAGCAGCTTAAGGGGGCCTTCCTACAATGAGCAGTTCTTC.

This clone has just one count. This sequence joins TRBV27 and TRBJ2-7, with D unclear. Germline-derived CDR1 and CDR2 are MNHEY and SMNVEV (reference sequence). The CDR3 runs 15 residues. V was trimmed by 3 bases and J by 5 bases, leaving 17 bases between them. CDR3 DNA sequence: TGTGCCAGCAGTTTGACGGCAGGTGGGCTGAACGAGCAGTACTTC. Translation gives CASSLTAGGLNEQYF.